Below, 10 T cell receptor beta chains from the same sample are listed, as sequenced in a study of tumor-infiltrating lymphocytes in primary liver carcinoma. Investigators took RNA and DNA out together from 20-30 mg of unsorted bulk tissue. cDNA specific to TCR beta was made from around 470 ng of total RNA, with a constant-region primer employed for priming. Modified slightly, ARM-PCR produced TCR beta libraries over three nested multiplex PCR rounds. TRBV1-TRBV30 forward primers paired with a C-beta reverse primer were used in the first two PCR rounds, which ran 9 to 10 cycles each. TCRdb passed the multiplex PCR reads through MiXCR, listing each CDR3 protein once. The sample lists around 71,000 distinct CDR3 sequences; over 55% were seen once. Sequenced: liver tumor tissue from sampling region 4. As for subset: tumor region T4, right-lateral pole. These receptor sequences come from a woman aged 60-75 years with primary liver carcinoma and hepatitis B virus infection.

Worth noting for this clonotype: This clone may be a read error of a much larger clone one base away. This chain links TRBV24-1 with TRBJ2-3; D possibly corresponds to TRBD1 (6 bases). The CDR3 has 15 residues. V lost 7 bases to trimming and J lost 3 bases, with 16 bases between them. CDR1 is KGHDR and CDR2 is SFDVKD in the germline V gene. This chain's CDR3 is CATSNRGSGTDTQYF. DNA of the CDR3: TGTGCCACCAGCAATAGGGGGAGCGGAACAGATACGCAGTATTTT.

As concerns this clonotype: The germline gene is not matched at one end of the junction; a read error may be the cause. J is TRBJ2-3 and V is TRBV6-2 or TRBV6-3, with a tentative D call TRBD2 (5 bases). Germline V lookup: CDR1 MNHEY, CDR2 SVGEGT. The CDR3 length is 13 residues. CDR3 DNA sequence: TGTGCCAGCAGTTTCTCTAGCACGGATACACAGTATTTT. Translating it yields CASSFSSTDTQYF.

The genes are TRBV12-3 or TRBV12-4 and TRBJ1-1; a weak D match, TRBD1 (6 bases). V dropped 6 bases and J dropped 3 bases, with 20 bases sitting between them. The CDR3 has 16 amino acids. DNA for the CDR3: TGTGCCAGCAGGGTGGGGGGCGGTAGGCAAGACACTGAAGCTTTCTTT. Encoded protein: CASRVGGGRQDTEAFF.

This clonotype was seen repeatedly, ten times or more. This sequence joins TRBV29-1 and TRBJ1-2; D may be TRBD1 (6 bases). CDR3 length equals 12 residues. V gave up 7 bases and J gave up 5 bases, with 14 bases separating them. In germline, CDR1 is SQVTM, CDR2 ANQGSEA. The chain's CDR3 is CSGAQGHYGYTF. The CDR3 bases are TGCAGCGGCGCCCAGGGACATTATGGCTACACCTTC.

Comment on this clonotype: A read error may be the cause here, since a much bigger clone is one base away. This chain joins TRBV28 and TRBJ1-1, with 7 bases aligning to TRBD1. This CDR3 spans 16 amino acids. Looked up from germline, CDR1 is MDHEN and CDR2 is SYDVKM. Trimming took 7 bases from V and 1 from J; bases not matched to a gene: 12. The CDR3 is CASNAGGQPKNTEAFF. For the CDR3, the DNA is TGTGCCAGCAACGCCGGGGGACAGCCAAAGAACACTGAAGCTTTCTTT.

The gene calls are TRBV6-1 and TRBJ2-4, with D unclear. Per germline, CDR1 MNHNS and CDR2 SASEGT. The V and J ends lost 6 bases and 1 base respectively, with 19 bases between them. There are 17 residues in the CDR3. The CDR3 coding sequence is TGTGCCAGCAGCCCTGGATCCGTCCTGGGGGCCAAAAACATTCAGTACTTC. Amino acid sequence: CASSPGSVLGAKNIQYF.

The CDR3 sequence is CASSLLAGAGSPLHF. CDR3 DNA: TGCGCCAGCAGCTTGCTAGCAGGGGCCGGGTCACCCCTCCACTTT. This chain joins TRBV5-1 and TRBJ1-6, with a tentative D call TRBD1 (6 bases). The ends were cut back, 1 base at V and 10 bases at J, with 15 bases in the middle. This CDR3 has 15 amino acids. The germline V gene encodes CDR1 SGHRS and CDR2 YFSETQ.

The chain recombines TRBV29-1 with TRBJ2-1, with D possibly being TRBD1 (6 bases). Trimming removed 8 bases at V and 9 bases at J, with 26 bases between. Germline values: CDR1 SQVTM, CDR2 ANQGSEA. CDR3 length: 15 amino acids. CDR3 bases: TGCAGCTCCCTGGGAAGCAGGGGTTCCATAGGTGAGCAGTTCTTC. Protein: CSSLGSRGSIGEQFF.

A word on this clonotype: Germline is not matched at one junction end, which may reflect a read error. The chain joins TRBV6-5 to TRBJ2-3; D perhaps matches TRBD2 (5 bases). This CDR3 has 14 residues. From germline, CDR1 is MNHEY and CDR2 SVGAGI. As DNA, the CDR3 is TGTGCCAACAGTCCTAGCCCTCGTGACGATACGCAGTACTTT. It encodes CANSPSPRDDTQYF.

This clonotype has a count of ten or more. Given a much more abundant clone one base away, this may be a read error. V is TRBV14 and J is TRBJ2-4; 10 bases line up with TRBD1. The germline CDR1 and CDR2 sequences are SGHDN and FVKESK. The CDR3 has 17 residues. The CDR3 DNA is TGTGCCAGCAGCCAAGAGGGACAGGGGCTAGCCAAAACCATTCAGTACTTC. It is translated as CASSQEGQGLAKTIQYF.